The T cell receptor beta chain under discussion was sequenced for a study of blood T cell repertoires in COVID-19. Overall study context: COVID-19 samples, acute and convalescent, were from the United States, Italy and Spain. From T cells, B-cell-depleted T cells, or PBMCs came the material, which was cDNA or gDNA.

Original data processing: Amplification of reference gene primers provided the estimated nucleated cell counts. Libraries were prepared by immunoSEQ multiplex PCR; TCRdb keeps only in-frame clonotypes and omits some of them. The DNA was the basis for D and trimming; V, J and clone size are from that table. The sample shows 45,000 to 50,000 clones, 88% of them seen only once. The J segment lost 3 bases and the V segment lost 0 bases, leaving 2 bases of the junction unmatched. The germline V gene encodes CDR1 SGHDT and CDR2 YYEEEE. This CDR3 is built from 14 residues. The clonotype originates from a man between 50 and 59 years old with active COVID-19. Sequenced input: peripheral blood. The chain recombines TRBV5-6 with TRBJ2-5; 7 bases fit TRBD1. The CDR3 here is CASSLVGTEETQYF. The CDR3 DNA sequence: TGTGCCAGCAGCTTGGTCGGGACAGAAGAGACCCAGTACTTC.